The 3 T cell receptor beta chains below come from one sample, sequenced in a study of T cell responses to AZD1222 COVID-19 vaccine. TCRdb keeps only in-frame clones here, not all; method: immunoSEQ multiplex PCR. The table lists about 150,000 clones, about 86% of them singletons. The specimen was peripheral blood, collected 28 days after the second AZD1222 dose. The receptors were gathered from an adult who received the AZD1222 COVID-19 vaccine.

The rearrangement links TRBV19 to TRBJ2-1; D is uncertain. The CDR3 has 15 residues. The V gene lost 3 bases and the J gene lost 0 bases, with 9 bases spanning the gap. Germline CDR1 reads LNHDA; CDR2 reads SQIVND (reference sequence). CDR3: CASSMAASSYNEQFF. The CDR3 nucleotides are TGTGCCAGTAGTATGGCGGCGAGCTCCTACAATGAGCAGTTCTTC.

This sequence joins TRBV20-1 and TRBJ1-1; D remains ambiguous. Deletions cut 2 bases from V and 3 bases from J, with 4 bases between. Germline-derived CDR1 and CDR2 are DFQATT and SNEGSKA (reference sequence). The CDR3 is 11 amino acids. CDR3 DNA: TGCAGTGCTAGATGGGACACTGAAGCTTTCTTT. It is translated as CSARWDTEAFF.

The chain is built from TRBV28 and TRBJ2-1, with 8 nucleotides matching TRBD2. CDR3 size: 18 residues. Germline CDR1 reads MDHEN; CDR2 reads SYDVKM. Trimming removed 7 bases from V and 6 bases from J; junction bases left unmatched: 20. CDR3 loop: CASTKTAAGTRARNEQFF. Here the CDR3 DNA reads TGTGCCAGCACCAAAACAGCTGCCGGGACTAGAGCTCGCAATGAGCAGTTCTTC.